This T cell receptor (beta chain) stems from a study of beta chain features in type 1 diabetes (dated by TCRdb to 2016 to 2019). The study in broad terms: Mean age, gender distribution, total cell number and subset yield were not different between patients and healthy donors. Across all samples, about 110 million sorted cells were examined, and cell number per subset correlated strongly with RNA yield. The study compared the TCRB repertoires of sorted circulating CD4+ T cell subsets in recently diagnosed type 1 diabetes patients with those in matched healthy donors. Whereas all 28 donors provided naive and central memory subsets, regulatory and stem cell-like memory subsets were isolated from just 8 patients and about eight healthy donors. Findings and caveats that apply to the study as a whole: Sequencing cDNA rather than genomic DNA could over-represent highly expressing activated cells, although activation and CD3 levels did not differ between groups. Patients with type 1 diabetes made fewer insertions and deleted more nucleotides at VDJ recombination sites, implying thymic rearrangement abnormalities. Shorter templates might be favored by PCR, yet because patient and control samples were amplified and corrected together, any such skew would affect both groups equally. A moderate but significant shortening of TCRB CDR3 length was observed in type 1 diabetes patients in all four CD4+ subsets. Naive, central memory and regulatory TCRB repertoires appeared more similar among patients than among healthy donors. HLA sub-analyses involved small numbers of individuals, so any influence of HLA type on TCRB rearrangement remained unresolved.

All of the isolated RNA was reverse transcribed with the High Capacity cDNA Reverse Transcription Kit, so expressed TCRB transcripts were sequenced. Naive, central memory and regulatory T cell samples underwent deep immunoSEQ sequencing, averaging about 3.57 million total reads per sample. Sorted cells were lysed in RLT buffer, and RNA was extracted using DNase-treated RNeasy Micro or Mini kits according to cell number. To prevent cross-contamination, each cell subset was processed individually, whereas patient and healthy donor samples were processed jointly. Using the immunoSEQ multiplex PCR, TCRB sequences were amplified from cDNA into 87-bp fragments spanning the CDR3 region. Amplicons were sequenced on the Illumina HiSeq platform. Processing in the source paper ran as follows. PCR bias was corrected computationally using synthetic template baselines, and reads within Hamming distance 2 were collapsed, with unmergeable singletons discarded. Reads were aligned against IMGT to assign V, D and J genes, CDR3 length and insertions or deletions at six rearrangement sites. Within each subset, clonotype counts were normalized to sorted cell number, and only after that were true diversity and Gini coefficients computed with the tcR R package. The overlap coefficient, calculated on TCRB nucleotide sequences, was used to measure repertoire sharing. Out-of-frame TCRB sequences from naive cells were analyzed to stand in for the pre-selection repertoire. TCRdb retrieved this table from immuneACCESS and kept in-frame rearrangements only. Not all clones are present; in checked studies, unresolved V genes account for under half, and no reason is known for the remainder. For V, J and clone size, that table is used; D and trimming come from the DNA. The table for this sample lists around 160,000 clones; roughly 60% of them were counted only once. The ten largest clonotypes hold about 0.081% of the sample.

Each donor gave one peripheral blood draw, averaging approximately 0.12 L, which was collected into heparinised tubes. A BD FACSAria II and a panel including CD45RO, CCR7, CD25, CD127, CD95 and CD27 were used to sort naive, central memory, regulatory and stem cell-like memory CD4+ T cells. All sorted populations exceeded 95% purity. Right away, PBMCs were isolated by Lymphoprep density gradient centrifugation and were stained directly, with no culture step. Samples were stained and sorted in pairs, with one healthy donor and one patient per experiment, so that batch effects were minimized. For this clone: Its antigen remains unidentified. Base qualities are not at hand, and no much larger clone is one base apart.

The receptor was isolated from a man aged 30 to 39 with type 1 diabetes. The sequencing sample was made of naive CD4+ T cells from blood. In the paper's terms, the cell subset or site label means: true naive CD4+ T cells.

The CDR3: CASSIGRHGFTDTQYF. The DNA sequence is given as TGTGCCAGTAGTATAGGACGGCACGGCTTCACAGATACGCAGTATTTT. The sequence joins TRBV19 to TRBJ2-3, with the D gene uncertain. The CDR3 contains 16 residues, cysteine and phenylalanine counted. Only CDR3 DNA remains: 48 bases, in frame from the first base. V sheds 1 base and J sheds 2 bases, leaving 13 bases between their ends. CDR1 and CDR2, looked up from the germline V gene (reference sequence), are LNHDA and SQIVND.